The sample holds many counts of the clone carrying this TCR beta chain. Its antigen is still unknown. Looked up from germline, CDR1 is SEHNR and CDR2 is FQNEAQ (reference sequence). The J segment lost 5 bases and the V segment lost 5 bases, leaving 3 bases of the junction unmatched. CDR3 size: 15 residues. This record comes from a study of T cell repertoires in cytomegalovirus infection. Regarding the study as a whole: CMV-specific TCR beta clonotypes restricted by HLA-C were the ones dominating the ex vivo response.

TCRdb processed the reads anew with MiXCR; each CDR3 protein has one entry. The sample lists tens of thousands of distinct CDR3 sequences; 3% to 4% were seen once. Sequenced material: PBMCs. This receptor was taken from a human donor in good health (CMV status not recorded). Some clones in this sample may be carry-over from other donors' samples. V usage is TRBV7-9 and J usage is TRBJ2-1, with 13 bases matching TRBD2. CDR3: CASSPGTSGNNEQFF. CDR3 DNA sequence: TGTGCCAGCAGCCCCGGGACTAGCGGGAACAATGAGCAGTTCTTC.